These 19 T cell receptor beta chains were all obtained from the same sample, sequenced in a study of blood T cells in healthy people across ages. Through a sample-barcoded 5' primer and a J-beta primer mix, a second PCR was run for about 6 to 11 cycles. Each CDR3 protein gets one entry after TCRdb re-called the 5' RACE reads with MiXCR. The sample records about 970,000 distinct CDR3 sequences, roughly 51% being singletons. Source material: blood. The receptors were gathered from a woman in her fifties or sixties in good health.

This rearrangement joins TRBV6-6 to TRBJ1-5; maybe TRBD1 (6 bases). Between the trimmed V and J ends, which lost 0 bases and 10 bases, there was a span of 19 bases. Germline V gene data show CDR1 as MNHNY and CDR2 as SVGAGI (reference sequence). The CDR3 has 16 amino acids. The CDR3 is CASSYSQIGGADPQHF. DNA for the CDR3: TGTGCCAGCAGTTACTCTCAAATTGGGGGCGCGGACCCCCAGCATTTT.

The chain links TRBV4-1 to TRBJ2-3; possibly TRBD2 for D (7 bases). This CDR3 has 17 residues. The germline V and J ends were trimmed by 4 bases and 0 bases, with 17 bases remaining between them. CDR1 is MGHRA, CDR2 YSYEKL, per germline. The CDR3 region has the DNA TGCGCCAGCAGCCCCCTGAGGGGGGGCGGTAGCACAGATACGCAGTATTTT. It codes for CASSPLRGGGSTDTQYF.

V is TRBV7-2 and J is TRBJ1-6; D is perhaps TRBD1 (5 bases). Germline CDR1 and CDR2: SGHTA and FQGNSA. The CDR3 loop spans 15 amino acids. V gave up 1 base and J gave up 6 bases, with 10 bases separating them. The DNA of the CDR3 is TGTGCCAGCAGCTTAGTCGGCAGGGCTAATTCACCCCTCCACTTT. This codes for CASSLVGRANSPLHF.

Only a few counts were recorded for this clonotype. Here the CDR3 reads CASGSVSGANVLTF. The CDR3 region has the DNA TGTGCCAGCGGGTCTGTCTCTGGGGCCAACGTCCTGACTTTC. The chain joins TRBV2 to TRBJ2-6, with D hard to call. Germline values: CDR1 SNHLY, CDR2 FYNNEI. The CDR3 totals 14 residues. Trimming pared 8 bases from V and 0 bases from J, leaving 8 bases between.

The genes are TRBV5-1 and TRBJ2-1; 8 bases align to TRBD2. CDR1 is SGHRS and CDR2 is YFSETQ in the germline V gene. CDR3 size: 16 residues. Germline trimming cut 1 base from V and 5 bases from J; bases unmatched to any gene: 8. The CDR3 DNA follows: TGCGCCAGCAGCTTGCGACTAGCGCCACAGAACAATGAGCAGTTCTTC. Residues: CASSLRLAPQNNEQFF. The variable domain in full, with the rest retrieved from reference TRBV5-1 and TRBJ2-1, is KAGVTQTPRYLIKTRGQQVTLSCSPISGHRSVSWYQQTPGQGLQFLFEYFSETQRNKGNFPGRFSGRQFSNSRSEMNVSTLELGDSALYLCASSLRLAPQNNEQFFGPGTRLTVL.

The chain's CDR3 is CASSLAPPAETQYF. The CDR3 DNA reads as TGTGCCAGCAGCTTAGCTCCTCCTGCAGAGACCCAGTACTTC. The V gene is TRBV13, the J gene TRBJ2-5; no clear D gene. This CDR3 has 14 residues. The V end was cut by 1 base, the J end by 4 bases, with 10 bases between. CDR1 and CDR2 from the germline V gene are PRHDT and FYEKMQ (reference sequence).

This clonotype appeared a few times. The chain combines TRBV20-1 with TRBJ2-7; either TRBD1 or TRBD2 may fit D (5 bases each). The CDR3 totals 13 residues. CDR1 is DFQATT, CDR2 SNEGSKA, per germline (reference sequence). In DNA form, the CDR3 reads TGCAGGAGGGGACGCGGTTGGTCCTACGAGCAGTACTTC. Translated, it gives CRRGRGWSYEQYF.

This chain links TRBV3-1 with TRBJ2-5; D might be TRBD2 (6 bases). The J call may be in error: the DNA end matches TRBJ2-7 better. The length of the CDR3 is 12 residues. Germline lookup yields CDR1 LGHDT and CDR2 YNNKEL (reference sequence). CDR3 sequence (DNA): TGTGCCAGCGCGGGACCCCTCTACGAGCAGTACTTC. This sequence encodes CASAGPLYEQYF.

The chain links TRBV5-1 to TRBJ2-7; no firm D call. Per germline, CDR1 SGHRS and CDR2 YFSETQ. Trimming removed 3 bases from V and 3 bases from J, with 13 bases in between. The CDR3 has 14 residues. The DNA of the CDR3 is TGCGCCAGCAGCTCAGCTGGTGGGGTCTACGAGCAGTACTTC. Its protein product is CASSSAGGVYEQYF.

The CDR3 DNA sequence: TGTGCCAGCAGCTTAAAAGGGGGCAGCGAGAATCAGCCCCAGCATTTT. Protein product: CASSLKGGSENQPQHF. V and J are TRBV13 and TRBJ1-5; 7 bases align to TRBD1. Germline values: CDR1 PRHDT, CDR2 FYEKMQ (reference sequence). CDR3 length: 16 residues. Trimming took 2 bases from V and 4 from J; bases not matched to a gene: 8.

The rearrangement joins TRBV29-1 to TRBJ2-2, with TRBD1 matching 7 bases. J gave up 1 base and V 5 bases, and 7 bases lay outside the gene matches. The CDR3 covers 15 residues. Germline CDR1 is SQVTM and CDR2 is ANQGSEA. The CDR3 loop reads CSVRKGALNTGELFF. The CDR3 nucleotides read TGCAGCGTTCGTAAGGGGGCATTGAACACCGGGGAGCTGTTTTTT.

The gene calls are TRBV25-1 and TRBJ2-5, with 10 nucleotides matching TRBD1. Germline V lookup: CDR1 MGHDK, CDR2 SYGVNS. There are 14 residues in the CDR3. The V and J ends lost 3 bases and 3 bases, in that order; junction bases with no gene match: 1. CDR3: CASSDGTGEETQYF. CDR3 bases: TGTGCCAGCAGTGACGGGACAGGGGAAGAGACCCAGTACTTC.

This CDR3 reads CSARPKWGGYTF. As DNA, the CDR3 is TGCAGTGCTAGACCCAAGTGGGGCGGCTACACCTTC. V and J are TRBV20-1 and TRBJ1-2; maybe TRBD1 (5 bases). V was clipped by 2 bases and J by 8 bases, with 12 bases between them. CDR1 and CDR2 from the germline V gene are DFQATT and SNEGSKA (reference sequence). This CDR3 has 12 residues.

J is TRBJ2-7 and V is TRBV29-1, with D perhaps matching TRBD1 (5 bases). Germline values: CDR1 SQVTM, CDR2 ANQGSEA. The V and J ends lost 4 bases and 0 bases respectively, with 16 bases between them. There are 15 residues in the CDR3. The CDR3 protein is CSVGFRRASSYEQYF. In DNA, the CDR3 is TGCAGCGTTGGATTCCGCAGGGCTAGCTCCTACGAGCAGTACTTC.

The chain employs TRBV21-1 and TRBJ2-3; TRBD2, the table's D call, was not compared with the DNA. TRBV21-1 counts as a pseudogene. The CDR3 is 16 amino acids. The CDR3 here is CAKNFGLAGPTDTQYF. The CDR3 DNA is TGTGCCAAAAATTTCGGACTAGCGGGACCCACAGATACGCAGTATTTT.

V is TRBV6-6 and J is TRBJ2-5, with D maybe TRBD1 (5 bases). CDR3 length: 13 residues. Trimming removed 7 bases from V and 4 bases from J, with 13 bases in between. Per germline, CDR1 MNHNY and CDR2 SVGAGI (reference sequence). The CDR3 coding sequence is TGTGCCAGCACTGCCAGGGCCGGAGAGACCCAGTACTTC. It specifies CASTARAGETQYF.

This clonotype was found a few times. The genes are TRBV6-6 and TRBJ2-3, with D unresolved. V lost 2 bases, J lost 2 bases, and 8 bases lay in between. CDR1 is MNHNY and CDR2 is SVGAGI in the germline V gene (reference sequence). CDR3 length: 14 residues. The CDR3 loop reads CASSYRPITDTQYF. The CDR3 coding sequence is TGTGCCAGCAGTTACCGCCCTATCACAGATACGCAGTATTTT.

V and J are TRBV27 and TRBJ2-1; 9 bases match TRBD2. V lost 0 bases, J lost 5 bases, and 5 bases stayed unmatched. CDR1 and CDR2 (germline): MNHEY, SMNVEV (reference sequence). The length of the CDR3 is 16 residues. The CDR3 region has the DNA TGTGCCAGCAGTTTATCGCTAGCGGGATGGAACAATGAGCAGTTCTTC. It translates to CASSLSLAGWNNEQFF.

This clonotype was seen more than once but under ten times. V is TRBV7-8 and J is TRBJ2-7; D not resolved. TRBJ2-5 explains the end of the DNA better; the J call may be wrong. The CDR3 is 15 amino acids. Germline values: CDR1 SGHVS, CDR2 FQNEAQ. The CDR3 loop is CASSLDTGVGETQYF. In nucleotides, the CDR3 is TGTGCCAGCAGCTTAGATACTGGGGTGGGCGAGACCCAGTACTTC.